The entry below describes one TCR beta chain. The data were taken from a study of control samples from healthy donors and cancer patients. CDR3 length equals 16 residues. CDR1 and CDR2 (germline): ENHRY, SYGVKD. Deletions cut 3 bases from V and 0 bases from J, with 12 bases between. The data were produced by immunoSEQ multiplex PCR, yet TCRdb's version contains in-frame clones alone and is incomplete. The sample has around 94,000 clones, 85% to 95% seen once. The TCR originated in a woman in her twenties or thirties in good health. Material for sequencing was blood. This chain connects TRBV10-3 to TRBJ2-1; TRBD2 is a possible D gene (6 bases). The CDR3 DNA is TGTGCCATCAGTGAAAGTCTCGGGAGCTCCTACAATGAGCAGTTCTTC. Residues: CAISESLGSSYNEQFF.